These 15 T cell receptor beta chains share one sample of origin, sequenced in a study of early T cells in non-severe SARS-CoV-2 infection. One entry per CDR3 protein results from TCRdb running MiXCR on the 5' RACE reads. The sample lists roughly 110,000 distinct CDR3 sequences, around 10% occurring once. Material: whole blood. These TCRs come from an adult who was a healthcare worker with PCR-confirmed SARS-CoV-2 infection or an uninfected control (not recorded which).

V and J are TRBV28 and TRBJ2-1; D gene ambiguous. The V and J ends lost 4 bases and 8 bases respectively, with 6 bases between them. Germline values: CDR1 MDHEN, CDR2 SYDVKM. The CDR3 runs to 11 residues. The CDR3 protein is CASSSHDEQFF. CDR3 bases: TGTGCCAGCAGTTCCCACGATGAGCAGTTCTTC. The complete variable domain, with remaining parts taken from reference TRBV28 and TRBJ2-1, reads DVKVTQSSRYLVKRTGEKVFLECVQDMDHENMFWYRQDPGLGLRLIYFSYDVKMKEKGDIPEGYSVSREKKERFSLILESASTNQTSMYLCASSSHDEQFFGPGTRLTVL.

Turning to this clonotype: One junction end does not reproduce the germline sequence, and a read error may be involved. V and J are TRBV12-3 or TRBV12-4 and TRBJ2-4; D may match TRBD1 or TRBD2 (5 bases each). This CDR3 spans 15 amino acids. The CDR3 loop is CASSLGGDTNNIQYF. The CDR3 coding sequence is TGTGCCAGCAGTTTAGGAGGGGATACCAATAACATTCAGTACTTC.

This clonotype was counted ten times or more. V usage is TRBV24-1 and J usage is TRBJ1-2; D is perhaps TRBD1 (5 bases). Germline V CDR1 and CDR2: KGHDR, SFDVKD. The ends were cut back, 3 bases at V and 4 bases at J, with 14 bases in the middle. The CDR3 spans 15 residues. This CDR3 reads CATSDPGTPGYGYTF. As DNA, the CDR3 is TGTGCCACCAGTGATCCCGGGACCCCAGGCTATGGCTACACCTTC.

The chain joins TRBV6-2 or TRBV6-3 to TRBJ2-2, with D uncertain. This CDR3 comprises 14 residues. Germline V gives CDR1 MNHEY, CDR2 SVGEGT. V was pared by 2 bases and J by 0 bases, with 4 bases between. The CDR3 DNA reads TGTGCCAGCAGTTACGACTCGAACACCGGGGAGCTGTTTTTT. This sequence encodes CASSYDSNTGELFF.

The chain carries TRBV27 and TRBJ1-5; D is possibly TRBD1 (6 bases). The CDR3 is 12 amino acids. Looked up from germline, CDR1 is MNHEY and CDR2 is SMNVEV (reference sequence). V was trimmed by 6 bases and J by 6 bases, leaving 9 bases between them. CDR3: CASRQGGQPQHF. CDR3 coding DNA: TGTGCCAGCAGACAGGGCGGTCAGCCCCAGCATTTT.

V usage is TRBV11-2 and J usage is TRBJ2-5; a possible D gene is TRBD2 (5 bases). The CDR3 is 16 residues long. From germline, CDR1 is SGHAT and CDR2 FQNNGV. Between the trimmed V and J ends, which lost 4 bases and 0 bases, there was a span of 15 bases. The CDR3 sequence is CASSSPLATYQETQYF. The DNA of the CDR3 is TGTGCCAGCAGCTCCCCCTTAGCGACGTACCAAGAGACCCAGTACTTC. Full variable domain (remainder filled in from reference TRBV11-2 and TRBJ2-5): EAGVAQSPRYKIIEKRQSVAFWCNPISGHATLYWYQQILGQGPKLLIQFQNNGVVDDSQLPKDRFSAERLKGVDSTLKIQPAKLEDSAVYLCASSSPLATYQETQYFGPGTRLLVL.

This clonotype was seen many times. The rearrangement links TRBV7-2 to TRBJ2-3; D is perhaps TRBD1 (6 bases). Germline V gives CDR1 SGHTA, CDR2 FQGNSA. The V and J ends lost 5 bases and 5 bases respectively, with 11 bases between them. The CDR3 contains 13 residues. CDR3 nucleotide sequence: TGTGCCAGCAGCGCACAAGGGGGAGATACGCAGTATTTT. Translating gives CASSAQGGDTQYF.

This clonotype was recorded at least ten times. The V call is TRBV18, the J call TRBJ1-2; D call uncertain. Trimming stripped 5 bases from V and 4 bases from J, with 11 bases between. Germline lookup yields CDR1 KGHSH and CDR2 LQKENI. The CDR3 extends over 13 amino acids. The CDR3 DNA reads TGTGCCAGCTCAGGAGGTTGGAGCTATGGCTACACCTTC. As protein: CASSGGWSYGYTF.

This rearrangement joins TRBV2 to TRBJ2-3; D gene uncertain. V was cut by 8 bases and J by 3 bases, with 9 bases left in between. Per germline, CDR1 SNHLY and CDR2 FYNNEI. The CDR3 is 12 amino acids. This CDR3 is CASDFATDTQYF. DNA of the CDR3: TGTGCCAGCGATTTCGCGACAGATACGCAGTATTTT. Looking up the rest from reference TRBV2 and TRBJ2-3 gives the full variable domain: EPEVTQTPSHQVTQMGQEVILRCVPISNHLYFYWYRQILGQKVEFLVSFYNNEISEKSEIFDDQFSVERPDGSNFTLKIRSTKLEDSAMYFCASDFATDTQYFGPGTRLTVL.

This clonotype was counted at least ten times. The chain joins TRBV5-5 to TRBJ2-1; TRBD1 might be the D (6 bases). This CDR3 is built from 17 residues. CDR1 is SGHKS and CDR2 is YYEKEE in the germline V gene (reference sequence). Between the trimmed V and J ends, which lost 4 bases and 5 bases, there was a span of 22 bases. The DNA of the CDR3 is TGTGCCAGCAGCCGAATCATTACAGGGTTGGGGGACAATGAGCAGTTCTTC. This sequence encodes CASSRIITGLGDNEQFF.

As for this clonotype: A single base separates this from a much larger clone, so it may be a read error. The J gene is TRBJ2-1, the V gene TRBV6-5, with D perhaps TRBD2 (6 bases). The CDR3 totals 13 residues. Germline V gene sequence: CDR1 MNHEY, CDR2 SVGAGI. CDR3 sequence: CASCYRGVDEQFF. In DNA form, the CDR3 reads TGTGCCAGCTGTTATCGCGGGGTAGATGAGCAGTTCTTC.

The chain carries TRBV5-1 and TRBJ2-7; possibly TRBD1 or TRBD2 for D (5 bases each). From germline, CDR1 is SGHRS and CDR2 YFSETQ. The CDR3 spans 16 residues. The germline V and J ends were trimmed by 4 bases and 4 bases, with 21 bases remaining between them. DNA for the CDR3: TGCGCCAGCAGCAAAAGTACAGGAGGAGGTGCGTACGAGCAGTACTTC. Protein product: CASSKSTGGGAYEQYF.

CDR3 region: CASSLDLAAGVEEKLFF. CDR3 coding DNA: TGTGCCAGCAGCTTAGATCTCGCAGCAGGGGTGGAAGAAAAACTGTTTTTT. The chain uses TRBV11-2 and TRBJ1-4; a weak D match, TRBD1 (6 bases). Trimming cost V 0 bases and J 8 bases, with 19 bases left between them. Germline CDR1 SGHAT, CDR2 FQNNGV. The CDR3 sequence is 17 residues long.

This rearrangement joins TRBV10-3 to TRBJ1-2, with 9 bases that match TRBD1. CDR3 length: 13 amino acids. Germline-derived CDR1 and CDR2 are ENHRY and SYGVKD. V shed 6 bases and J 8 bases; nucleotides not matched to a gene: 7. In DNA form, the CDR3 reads TGTGCCATCAGCCTCAACAGGGGGCTCGGCTACACCTTC. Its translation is CAISLNRGLGYTF.

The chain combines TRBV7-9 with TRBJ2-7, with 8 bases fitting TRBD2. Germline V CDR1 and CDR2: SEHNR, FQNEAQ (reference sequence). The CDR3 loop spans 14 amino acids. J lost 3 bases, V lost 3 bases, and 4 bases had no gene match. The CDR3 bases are TGTGCCAGCAGCTTTACCGGGAGGGTCTACGAGCAGTACTTC. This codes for CASSFTGRVYEQYF.